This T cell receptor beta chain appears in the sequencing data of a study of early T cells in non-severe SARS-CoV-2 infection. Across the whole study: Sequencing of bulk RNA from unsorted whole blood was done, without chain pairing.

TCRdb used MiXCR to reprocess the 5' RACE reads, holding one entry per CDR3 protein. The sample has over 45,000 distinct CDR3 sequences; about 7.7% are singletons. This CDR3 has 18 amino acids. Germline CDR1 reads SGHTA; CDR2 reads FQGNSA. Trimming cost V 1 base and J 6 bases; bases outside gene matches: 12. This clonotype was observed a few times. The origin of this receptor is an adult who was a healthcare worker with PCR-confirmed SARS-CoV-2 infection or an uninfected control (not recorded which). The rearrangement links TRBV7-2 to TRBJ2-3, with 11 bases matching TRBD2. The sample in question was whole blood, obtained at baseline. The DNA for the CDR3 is TGTGCCAGCAGCTTAGGTTGGGGTAGCGGGAGGGCCGTTGATACGCAGTATTTT. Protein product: CASSLGWGSGRAVDTQYF.